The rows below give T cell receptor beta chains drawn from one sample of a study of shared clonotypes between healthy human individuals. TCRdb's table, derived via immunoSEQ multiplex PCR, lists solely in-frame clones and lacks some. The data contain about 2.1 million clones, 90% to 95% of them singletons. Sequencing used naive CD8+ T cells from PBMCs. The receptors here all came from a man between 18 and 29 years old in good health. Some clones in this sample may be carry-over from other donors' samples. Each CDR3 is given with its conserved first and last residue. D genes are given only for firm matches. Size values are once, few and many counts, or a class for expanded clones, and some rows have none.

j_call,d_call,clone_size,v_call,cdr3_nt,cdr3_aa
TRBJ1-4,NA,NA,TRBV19,TGTGCCAGTACGCCCCGCCGACAGAAGGATGAAAAACTGTTTTTT,CASTPRRQKDEKLFF
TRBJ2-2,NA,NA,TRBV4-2,TGTGCCAGCAGCCAAGAAATGATAGCCCCCGGGGAGCTGTTTTTT,CASSQEMIAPGELFF
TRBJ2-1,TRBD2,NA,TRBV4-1,TGCGCCAGCAGCCCTAGACTAGCGGGAGGCTACAATGAGCAGTTCTTC,CASSPRLAGGYNEQFF
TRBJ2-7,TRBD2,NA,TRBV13,TGTGCCAGCAGCCTACGGACTAGCGGGAGGAGGGACGAGCAGTACTTC,CASSLRTSGRRDEQYF
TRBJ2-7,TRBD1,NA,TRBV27,TGTGCCAGCAGTTTCTCAGACAGGGGCTACGAGCAGTACTTC,CASSFSDRGYEQYF
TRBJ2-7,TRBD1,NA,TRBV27,TGTGCCAGCAGTCCCGGGACAGCTAACTACGAGCAGTACTTC,CASSPGTANYEQYF
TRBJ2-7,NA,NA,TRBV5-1,TGCGCCAGCAGTCAAGTACCACTCTACGAGCAGTACTTC,CASSQVPLYEQYF
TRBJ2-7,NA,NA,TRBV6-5,TGTGCCAGCAGCGACAACTCGGGGGCCCTCTACGAGCAGTACTTC,CASSDNSGALYEQYF
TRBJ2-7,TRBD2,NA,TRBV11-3,TGTGCCAGCAGCCCCACCGGGGGGGAGCAGTACTTC,CASSPTGGEQYF
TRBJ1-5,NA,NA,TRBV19,TGTGCCAGTAGTATAGATCGCGGAGGTTATAGCAATCAGCCCCAGCATTTT,CASSIDRGGYSNQPQHF
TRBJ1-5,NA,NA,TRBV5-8,TGTGCCAGCAGCTCGGGGGTTAGCAATCAGCCCCAGCATTTT,CASSSGVSNQPQHF
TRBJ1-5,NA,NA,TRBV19,TGTGCCAGTAGAGAGGACATCCGCAATCAGCCCCAGCATTTT,CASREDIRNQPQHF
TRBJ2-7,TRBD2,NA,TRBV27,TGTGCCAGCAGTGTCACTAGCGGGAGGGTTGGCGAGCAGTACTTC,CASSVTSGRVGEQYF
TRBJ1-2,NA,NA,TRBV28,TGTGCCAGCACCCTCCTCATGGGGGGAACTGCTATGGGCTACACCTTC,CASTLLMGGTAMGYTF
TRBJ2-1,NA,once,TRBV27,TGTGCCAGCAGTTTACTTGGCAGGGCCTCCTACAATGAGCAGTTCTTC,CASSLLGRASYNEQFF
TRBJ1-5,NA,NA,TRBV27,TGTGCCAGCAGTTTAATGACAGGTAGCAATCAGCCCCAGCATTTT,CASSLMTGSNQPQHF
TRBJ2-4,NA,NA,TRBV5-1,TGCGCCAGCAGCTTGGGTCTGGGTTACATTCAGTACTTC,CASSLGLGYIQYF
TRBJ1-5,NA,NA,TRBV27,TGTGCCAGCAGTTTAGGGTTCCCGAGCAATCAGCCCCAGCATTTT,CASSLGFPSNQPQHF
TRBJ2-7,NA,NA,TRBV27,TGTGCCAGCAGGGTAAGGGGCGCGGGGGAGCAGTACTTC,CASRVRGAGEQYF
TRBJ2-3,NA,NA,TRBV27,TGTGCCAGCAGTTTCAGTATCGAGGCCGATACGCAGTATTTT,CASSFSIEADTQYF
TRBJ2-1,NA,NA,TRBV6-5,TGTGCCAGCAGTTACGGCTTGGGTGAGCAGTTCTTC,CASSYGLGEQFF
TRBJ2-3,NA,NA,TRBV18,TGTGCCAGCTCACCTTTTCCAGAAGAGACAGATACGCAGTATTTT,CASSPFPEETDTQYF
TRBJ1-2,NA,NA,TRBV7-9,TGTGCCAGCAGCCCAAGCCCAACAGGGATCTCTGGCTACACCTTC,CASSPSPTGISGYTF
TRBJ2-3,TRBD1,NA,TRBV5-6,TGTGCCAGCAGCTTGGGTAGGGACAGGGCTAGAGGAGATACGCAGTATTTT,CASSLGRDRARGDTQYF
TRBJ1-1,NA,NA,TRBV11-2,TGTGCCAGCAGCTTGGATCCTGGCGGCACTGAAGCTTTCTTT,CASSLDPGGTEAFF
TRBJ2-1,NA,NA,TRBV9,TGTGCCAGCAGCGAACTATTTGCGGCAGAGCAGTTCTTC,CASSELFAAEQFF
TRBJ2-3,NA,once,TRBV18,TGTGCCAGCTCACCACCTACCGGACCCAGGGGCACAGATACGCAGTATTTT,CASSPPTGPRGTDTQYF
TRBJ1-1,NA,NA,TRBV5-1,TGCGCCAGCAGCTTGTATAGTCGCGGCACTGAAGCTTTCTTT,CASSLYSRGTEAFF
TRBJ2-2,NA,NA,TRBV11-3,TGTGCCAGCAGCACCCGTGGGGGTAGTAGTAGGACCGGGGAGCTGTTTTTT,CASSTRGGSSRTGELFF
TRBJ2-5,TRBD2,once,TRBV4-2,TGTGCCAGCAGCCAAGATTGGGAGCGGGAGGCCCCGGAGACCCAGTACTTC,CASSQDWEREAPETQYF
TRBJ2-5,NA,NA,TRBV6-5,TGTGCCAGCAGTTACTTTCCTAGCGCACAAGAGACCCAGTACTTC,CASSYFPSAQETQYF
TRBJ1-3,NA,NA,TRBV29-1,TGCAGCGTTGGAATTTCGGGACTGCCAAGAAACACCATATATTTT,CSVGISGLPRNTIYF
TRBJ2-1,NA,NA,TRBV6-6,TGTGCCAGCAGCCCGGTAGTTGGGGCGACTAATGAGCAGTTCTTC,CASSPVVGATNEQFF
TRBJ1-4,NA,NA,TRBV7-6,TGTGCCAGCAGCTCGACTCGGGGACCCCTGGAAAAACTGTTTTTT,CASSSTRGPLEKLFF
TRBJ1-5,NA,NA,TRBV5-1,TGCGCCAGCAGCTTGGTTCCGGGTTCGGATCAGCCCCAGCATTTT,CASSLVPGSDQPQHF
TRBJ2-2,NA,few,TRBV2,TGTGCCAGCGGCACCGGGGAGCTGTTTTTT,CASGTGELFF
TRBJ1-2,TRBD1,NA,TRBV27,TGTGCCAGCAGTTTACTTGGACAGGGCGTCCACTTC,CASSLLGQGVHF
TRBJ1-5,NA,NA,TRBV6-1,TGTGCCAGCAGTGTACGTTCTAGCAATCAGCCCCAGCATTTT,CASSVRSSNQPQHF
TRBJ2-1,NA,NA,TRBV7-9,TGTGCCAGCAGCCCACCCTTGAGGGCTGAGCAGTTCTTC,CASSPPLRAEQFF
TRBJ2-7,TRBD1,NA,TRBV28,TGTGCCAGCAGCCACTCCGCCGGGACAGGGTTTTCCTACGAGCAGTACTTC,CASSHSAGTGFSYEQYF
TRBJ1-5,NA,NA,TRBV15,TGTGCCACCAGCAGAGACAGGGGAACAGGTCAGCCCCAGCATTTT,CATSRDRGTGQPQHF
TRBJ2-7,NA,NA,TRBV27,TGTGCCAGCAGTTTATTTCCCCCCCCCGCGGCCGAGCAGTACTTC,CASSLFPPPAAEQYF
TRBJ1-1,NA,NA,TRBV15,TGTGCCACCAGCTCCCGACCAGGTTCAGCAGAAGCTTTCTTT,CATSSRPGSAEAFF
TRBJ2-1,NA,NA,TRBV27,TGTGCCAGCAGTTTATATTTCGCGGGTGAGCAGTTCTTC,CASSLYFAGEQFF
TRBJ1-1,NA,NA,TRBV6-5,TGTGCCAGCAGTAGTCGACGGGGGCTGGCTGAAGCTTTCTTT,CASSSRRGLAEAFF
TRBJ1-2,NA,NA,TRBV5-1,TGCGCCAGCAGTCCCGGGGGAGACTATGGCTACACCTTC,CASSPGGDYGYTF
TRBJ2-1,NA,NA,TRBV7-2,TGTGCCAGCAGCCCCAGGGGTTATGAGCAGTTCTTC,CASSPRGYEQFF
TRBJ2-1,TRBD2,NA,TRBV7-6,TGTGCCAGCAGCTCCATATTATGGCGGGAGGGGGGCAATGAGCAGTTCTTC,CASSSILWREGGNEQFF
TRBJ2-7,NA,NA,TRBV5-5,TGTGCCAGCAGCTTGTTTAAGGTTATCTCCTACGAGCAGTACTTC,CASSLFKVISYEQYF
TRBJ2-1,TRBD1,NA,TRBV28,TGTGCCAGCACCCCACAGGGGCAACCCTACAATGAGCAGTTCTTC,CASTPQGQPYNEQFF
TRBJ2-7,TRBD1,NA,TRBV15,TGTGCCACCCAAGACAGGGAATCCTACGAGCAGTACTTC,CATQDRESYEQYF
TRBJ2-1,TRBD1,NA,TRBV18,TGTGCCAGCTCACCAGGGACAGGCTACGACGAGCAGTTCTTC,CASSPGTGYDEQFF
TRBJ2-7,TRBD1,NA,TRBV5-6,TGTGCCAGCAGCTGGGGACAGGGTACTTACGAGCAGTACTTC,CASSWGQGTYEQYF